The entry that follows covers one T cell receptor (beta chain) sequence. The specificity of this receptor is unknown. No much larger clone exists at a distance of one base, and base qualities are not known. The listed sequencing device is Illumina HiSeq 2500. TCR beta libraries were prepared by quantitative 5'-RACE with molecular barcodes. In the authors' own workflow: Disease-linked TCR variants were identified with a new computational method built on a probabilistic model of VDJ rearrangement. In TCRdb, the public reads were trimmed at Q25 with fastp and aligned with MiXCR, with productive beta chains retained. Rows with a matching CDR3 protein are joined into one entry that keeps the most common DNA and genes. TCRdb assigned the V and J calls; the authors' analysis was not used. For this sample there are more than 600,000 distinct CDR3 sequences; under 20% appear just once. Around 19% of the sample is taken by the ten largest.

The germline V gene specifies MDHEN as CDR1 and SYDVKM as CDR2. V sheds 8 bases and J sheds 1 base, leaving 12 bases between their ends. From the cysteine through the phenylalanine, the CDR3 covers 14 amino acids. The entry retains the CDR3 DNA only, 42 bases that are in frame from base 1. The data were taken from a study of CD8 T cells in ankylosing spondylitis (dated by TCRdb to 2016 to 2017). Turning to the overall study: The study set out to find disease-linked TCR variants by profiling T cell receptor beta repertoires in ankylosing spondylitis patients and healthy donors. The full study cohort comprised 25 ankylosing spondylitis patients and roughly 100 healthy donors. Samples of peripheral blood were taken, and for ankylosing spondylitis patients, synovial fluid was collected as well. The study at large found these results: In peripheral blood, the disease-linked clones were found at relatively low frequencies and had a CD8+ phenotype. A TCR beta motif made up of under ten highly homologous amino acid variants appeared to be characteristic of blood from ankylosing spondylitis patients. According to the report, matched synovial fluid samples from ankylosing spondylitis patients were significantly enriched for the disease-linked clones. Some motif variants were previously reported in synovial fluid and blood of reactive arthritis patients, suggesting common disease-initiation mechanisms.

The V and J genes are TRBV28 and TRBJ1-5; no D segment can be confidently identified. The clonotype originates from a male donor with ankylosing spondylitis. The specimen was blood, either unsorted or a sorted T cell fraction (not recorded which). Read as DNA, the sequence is TGTGCCAGCGAAAAGCGCAGGAGCAATCAGCCCCAGCATTTT. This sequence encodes CASEKRRSNQPQHF.